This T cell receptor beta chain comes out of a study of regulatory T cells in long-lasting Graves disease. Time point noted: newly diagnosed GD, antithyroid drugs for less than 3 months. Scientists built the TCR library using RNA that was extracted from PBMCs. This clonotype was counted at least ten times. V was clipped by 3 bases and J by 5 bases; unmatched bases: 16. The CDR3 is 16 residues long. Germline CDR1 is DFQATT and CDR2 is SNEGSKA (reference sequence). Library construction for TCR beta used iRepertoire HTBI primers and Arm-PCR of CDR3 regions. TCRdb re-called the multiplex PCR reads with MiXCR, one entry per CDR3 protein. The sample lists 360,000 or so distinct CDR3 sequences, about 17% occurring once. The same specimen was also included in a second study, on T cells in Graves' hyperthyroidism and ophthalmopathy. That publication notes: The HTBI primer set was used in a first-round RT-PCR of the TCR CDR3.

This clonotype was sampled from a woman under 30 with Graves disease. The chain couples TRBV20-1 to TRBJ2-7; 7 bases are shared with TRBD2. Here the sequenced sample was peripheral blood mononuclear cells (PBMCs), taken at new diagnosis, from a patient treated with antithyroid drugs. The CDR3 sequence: CSARRGSRDYPHEQYF. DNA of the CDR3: TGCAGTGCTAGGAGGGGATCCCGGGACTACCCCCACGAGCAGTACTTC.